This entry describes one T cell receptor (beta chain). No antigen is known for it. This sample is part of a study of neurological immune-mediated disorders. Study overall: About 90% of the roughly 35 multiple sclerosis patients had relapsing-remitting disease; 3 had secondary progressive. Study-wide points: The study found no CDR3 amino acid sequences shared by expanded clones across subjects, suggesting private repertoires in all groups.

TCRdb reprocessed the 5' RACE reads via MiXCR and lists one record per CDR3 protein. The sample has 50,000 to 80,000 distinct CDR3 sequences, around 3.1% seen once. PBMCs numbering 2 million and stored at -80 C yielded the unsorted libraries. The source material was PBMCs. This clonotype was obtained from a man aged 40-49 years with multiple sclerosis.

The DNA for the CDR3 is TGCGCCAGCAGTGGTAAGATGAACACTGAAGCTTTCTTT. Translated, it gives CASSGKMNTEAFF. V is TRBV10-1 and J is TRBJ1-1; no definite D call. V shed 4 bases and J shed 0 bases, with 6 bases lying between them. The CDR3 is made up of 13 amino acids. Germline V gene lookup returns CDR1 WNHNN and CDR2 SYGVQD (reference sequence).